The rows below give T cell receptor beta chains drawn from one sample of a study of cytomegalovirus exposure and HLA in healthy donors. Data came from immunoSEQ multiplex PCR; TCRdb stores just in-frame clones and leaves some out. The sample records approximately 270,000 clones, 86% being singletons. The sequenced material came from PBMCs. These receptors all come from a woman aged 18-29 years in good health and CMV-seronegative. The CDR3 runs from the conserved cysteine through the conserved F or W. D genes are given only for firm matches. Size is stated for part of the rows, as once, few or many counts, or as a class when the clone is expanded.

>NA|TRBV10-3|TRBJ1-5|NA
CAIMAAENQPQHF
TGTGCCATCATGGCGGCCGAGAATCAGCCCCAGCATTTT
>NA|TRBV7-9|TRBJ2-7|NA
CASSFLTGEQYF
TGTGCCAGCAGCTTCTTGACGGGCGAGCAGTACTTC
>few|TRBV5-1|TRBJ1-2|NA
CASSLESRDGYTF
TGCGCCAGCAGCTTGGAGTCGCGGGACGGCTACACCTTC
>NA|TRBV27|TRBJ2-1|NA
CASSLQGVGYNEQFF
TGTGCCAGCAGTTTGCAAGGGGTGGGCTACAATGAGCAGTTCTTC
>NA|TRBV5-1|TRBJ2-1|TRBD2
CASRGGLVGNEQFF
TGCGCCAGCCGGGGGGGACTAGTCGGCAATGAGCAGTTCTTC
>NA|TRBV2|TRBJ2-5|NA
CASSEARDLQETQYF
TGTGCCAGCAGTGAGGCGCGGGACCTTCAAGAGACCCAGTACTTC
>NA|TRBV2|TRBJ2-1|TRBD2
CAGTSGSYNEQFF
TGTGCCGGAACTAGCGGCTCCTACAATGAGCAGTTCTTC
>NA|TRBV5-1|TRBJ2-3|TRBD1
CASSLGQGIGDTQYF
TGCGCCAGCAGCTTGGGACAGGGGATCGGAGATACGCAGTATTTT
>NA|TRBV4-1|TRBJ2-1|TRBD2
CASSQVAGGLYEQFF
TGCGCCAGCAGCCAAGTAGCGGGAGGGTTGTATGAGCAGTTCTTC
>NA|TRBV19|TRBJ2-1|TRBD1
CASSKNVYRGLSYNEQFF
TGTGCCAGTAGTAAGAATGTCTACAGGGGTCTCTCCTACAATGAGCAGTTCTTC
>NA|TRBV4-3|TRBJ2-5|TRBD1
CASSQGVPGQGKKETQYF
TGCGCCAGCAGCCAAGGAGTCCCGGGACAGGGGAAGAAAGAGACCCAGTACTTC
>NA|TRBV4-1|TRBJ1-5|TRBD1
CASSPGQGIRSNQPQHF
TGCGCCAGCAGCCCGGGACAGGGGATCCGTAGCAATCAGCCCCAGCATTTT
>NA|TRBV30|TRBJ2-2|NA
CAWTKGVITGELFF
TGTGCCTGGACGAAGGGGGTTATCACCGGGGAGCTGTTTTTT
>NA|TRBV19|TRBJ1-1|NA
CASSIISGGTEAFF
TGTGCCAGTAGTATAATTTCGGGGGGCACTGAAGCTTTCTTT
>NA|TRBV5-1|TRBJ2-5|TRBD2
CASSTGLAAYQETQYF
TGCGCCAGCAGCACGGGACTAGCGGCGTACCAAGAGACCCAGTACTTC
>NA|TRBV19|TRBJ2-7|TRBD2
CASSIRSTSGKNEQYF
TGTGCCAGTAGTATAAGGTCCACTAGCGGGAAGAACGAGCAGTACTTC
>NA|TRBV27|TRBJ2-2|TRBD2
CASSIGAGGRDTGELFF
TGTGCCAGCAGTATCGGGGCGGGGGGAAGAGACACCGGGGAGCTGTTTTTT
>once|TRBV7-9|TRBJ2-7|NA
CASSLGGSGRNLYEQYF
TGTGCCAGCAGCTTAGGTGGGAGCGGACGAAATCTCTACGAGCAGTACTTC
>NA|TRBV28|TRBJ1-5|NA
CASSSTQGLPQHF
TGTGCCAGCAGTTCTACGCAGGGGTTACCCCAGCATTTT
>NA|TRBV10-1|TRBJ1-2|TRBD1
CASRYSGNRGLGYTF
TGCGCCAGCAGGTACTCTGGCAACAGGGGGTTAGGCTACACCTTC